The clone carrying this T cell receptor beta chain was detected many times. This entry belongs to a study of blood T cell repertoires in COVID-19. Looking at the study overall: The United States, Italy and Spain provided the acute and convalescent COVID-19 samples. The cDNA or gDNA used as material had been derived from T cells, B-cell-depleted T cells, or PBMCs.

V shed 4 bases, J shed 8 bases, and the junction held 9 bases outside the gene matches. The CDR3 is 14 residues long. Germline-derived CDR1 and CDR2 are SGDLS and YYNGEE. Original methodology: The authors estimated nucleated cell counts from reference gene primer amplification. The repertoire was sequenced with immunoSEQ multiplex PCR; TCRdb's copy has only in-frame clones and lacks some. The D gene and trimming were derived from the DNA, and the V and J assignments and clone size from that table. The table has around 350,000 clones, around 84% seen once; the top ten hold 3%. The V call is TRBV9, the J call TRBJ2-1; 7 nucleotides line up with TRBD1. This TCR derives from a human donor in a cohort sampled during active COVID-19. Sequencing used peripheral blood. This CDR3 reads CASSTRQGWDEQFF. Written as DNA, the CDR3 is TGTGCCAGCAGCACCCGACAGGGTTGGGATGAGCAGTTCTTC.